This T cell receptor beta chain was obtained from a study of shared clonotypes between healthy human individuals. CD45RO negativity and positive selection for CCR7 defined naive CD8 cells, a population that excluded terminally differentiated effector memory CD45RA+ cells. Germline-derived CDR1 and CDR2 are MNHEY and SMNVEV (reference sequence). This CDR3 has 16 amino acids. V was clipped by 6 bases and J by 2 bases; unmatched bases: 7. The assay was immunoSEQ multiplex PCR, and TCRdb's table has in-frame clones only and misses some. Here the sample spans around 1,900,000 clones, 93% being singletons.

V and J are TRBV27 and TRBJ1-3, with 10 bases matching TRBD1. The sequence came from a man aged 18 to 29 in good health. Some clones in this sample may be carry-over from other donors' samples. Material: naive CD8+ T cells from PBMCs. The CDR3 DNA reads TGTGCCAGCAGACCAGACAGGGGGCTCCCTGGAAACACCATATATTTT. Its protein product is CASRPDRGLPGNTIYF.